The 22 T cell receptor beta chains reported below all come from one sample, sequenced in a study of memory CD4+ T cells and cytomegalovirus serostatus. The sort gate was single viable CD3+CD4+CD8-CD45RO+ cells for memory CD4+ T cells. Produced via immunoSEQ multiplex PCR; TCRdb's table is partial and in-frame only. The data contain tens of thousands of clones, about 68% of them singletons. Sequencing input: memory CD4+ T cells from blood. The receptors were sampled from an adult in good health and CMV-seropositive.

The CDR3 region has the DNA TGTGCCAGCAGTTACTCGATCAACAGGGAGGTCGGGGAGCTGTTTTTT. Its protein is CASSYSINREVGELFF. This chain links TRBV6-5 with TRBJ2-2, with D perhaps TRBD1 or TRBD2 (6 bases each). CDR3 length: 16 amino acids. V was trimmed by 0 bases and J by 7 bases, leaving 15 bases between them. Germline CDR1 is MNHEY and CDR2 is SVGAGI.

This clone was seen a few times. This chain uses TRBV30 with TRBJ2-1; 7 nucleotides match TRBD2. Per the germline V gene, CDR1 is GTSNPN and CDR2 is SVGIG (reference sequence). CDR3 length: 14 amino acids. Trimming removed 1 base from V and 9 bases from J; junction bases left unmatched: 9. The CDR3 reads CAWSGSWEGGEQFF. DNA of the CDR3: TGTGCCTGGAGTGGGTCGTGGGAGGGTGGTGAGCAGTTCTTC.

As for this clone: The sample holds other DNA sequences that translate to the same CDR3. This rearrangement joins TRBV4-3 to TRBJ2-1, with 11 bases lining up with TRBD2. Germline trimming cut 3 bases from V and 3 bases from J; bases unmatched to any gene: 4. The length of the CDR3 is 16 residues. Germline V gene sequence: CDR1 LGHNA, CDR2 YSLEER. This CDR3 is CASSQELAGDYNEQFF. The CDR3 region has the DNA TGCGCCAGCAGCCAGGAACTAGCGGGAGACTACAATGAGCAGTTCTTC.

The rearrangement uses TRBV4-1 and TRBJ2-1; TRBD2 matches 8 bases. The V segment lost 1 base and the J segment 6 bases; nucleotides outside the gene matches: 5. This CDR3 is built from 15 residues. Germline V gives CDR1 MGHRA, CDR2 YSYEKL. DNA for the CDR3: TGCGCCAGCAGCCAAGTGAGCGGGAGTAGCAATGAGCAGTTCTTC. This gives the protein CASSQVSGSSNEQFF.

The V call is TRBV5-6, the J call TRBJ1-2, with D hard to call. V lost 9 bases and J lost 7, with 16 bases in between. Looked up from germline, CDR1 is SGHDT and CDR2 is YYEEEE. The CDR3 is 12 amino acids. CDR3 region: CATSRPPSGYTF. The CDR3 DNA reads as TGTGCCACTTCGAGGCCGCCGAGTGGCTACACCTTC.

The CDR3 DNA is TGTGCCAGCAGCCGGGCGGTGGGCTACTATGGCTACACCTTC. It translates to CASSRAVGYYGYTF. This chain connects TRBV28 to TRBJ1-2; the D is unclear. V lost 6 bases, J lost 3 bases, and 14 bases lay in between. The germline V gene encodes CDR1 MDHEN and CDR2 SYDVKM. This CDR3 comprises 14 residues.

The V and J genes are TRBV7-2 and TRBJ1-3, with 8 nucleotides matching TRBD1. V was clipped by 5 bases and J by 7 bases; unmatched bases: 10. Germline CDR1 and CDR2: SGHTA and FQGNSA. The CDR3 spans 15 residues. CDR3 protein: CASSVYRGTRNTIYF. Written as DNA, the CDR3 is TGTGCCAGCAGCGTCTACAGGGGGACTAGGAACACCATATATTTT.

The V and J genes are TRBV5-5 and TRBJ1-1; D might be TRBD1 (5 bases). CDR3 length: 16 residues. The germline CDR1 and CDR2 sequences are SGHKS and YYEKEE (reference sequence). V lost 0 bases, J lost 10 bases, and 22 bases lay in between. The CDR3 here is CASSLDLGPRGALAFF. CDR3 bases: TGTGCCAGCAGCTTGGATTTGGGACCCCGCGGGGCTCTAGCTTTCTTT.

The chain has TRBV30 and TRBJ2-1; D gene ambiguous. The germline V and J ends were trimmed by 0 bases and 8 bases, with 2 bases remaining between them. The V gene's germline CDR1 is GTSNPN and CDR2 SVGIG (reference sequence). This CDR3 has 10 residues. CDR3 residues: CAWSVDEQFF. The CDR3 region has the DNA TGTGCCTGGAGTGTAGATGAGCAGTTCTTC.

By share, this clone ranks as medium-sized. The V call is TRBV19, the J call TRBJ2-3; a possible D gene is TRBD1 (5 bases). V lost 7 bases to trimming and J lost 1 base, with 9 bases between them. The CDR3 sequence is 13 residues long. Germline V lookup: CDR1 LNHDA, CDR2 SQIVND (reference sequence). The CDR3 DNA follows: TGTGCCAGTAACGCAGGGCGCACAGATACGCAGTATTTT. Its translation is CASNAGRTDTQYF.

This clone was recorded once. This chain uses TRBV18 with TRBJ1-5; unclear D gene. Trimming took off 0 bases at V and 5 bases at J, with 8 bases between the two ends. The length of the CDR3 is 14 residues. Germline V gene lookup returns CDR1 KGHSH and CDR2 LQKENI. CDR3 protein: CASSPPGGDQPQHF. As DNA, the CDR3 is TGTGCCAGCTCACCACCAGGTGGGGATCAGCCCCAGCATTTT.

This clone showed up just a few times. The genes are TRBV9 and TRBJ2-5; D might be TRBD2 (7 bases). CDR3 size: 16 residues. V was trimmed by 4 bases and J by 1 base, leaving 17 bases between them. CDR1 and CDR2 from the germline V gene are SGDLS and YYNGEE. CDR3 in DNA: TGTGCCAGCAGCAGAGAGGGGGGGCTGTCCCAAGAGACCCAGTACTTC. It translates to CASSREGGLSQETQYF.

The rearrangement links TRBV2 to TRBJ2-7, with 9 bases fitting TRBD1. Germline V gives CDR1 SNHLY, CDR2 FYNNEI. This CDR3 region has 12 residues. J gave up 6 bases and V 6 bases, and 3 bases lay outside the gene matches. CDR3 nucleotides: TGTGCCAGCAGCACGGACAGGGGCGAGCAGTACGTC. It yields the protein CASSTDRGEQYV.

This rearrangement joins TRBV19 to TRBJ1-5; maybe TRBD1 (5 bases). The germline CDR1 and CDR2 sequences are LNHDA and SQIVND (reference sequence). The CDR3 has 13 amino acids. V gave up 7 bases and J gave up 2 bases, with 9 bases separating them. DNA of the CDR3: TGTGCCAGTAAGGGGTCAGGCAATCAGCCCCAGCATTTT. It translates to CASKGSGNQPQHF.

This sequence joins TRBV6-5 and TRBJ1-2; no clear D. Trimming pared 6 bases from V and 2 bases from J, leaving 10 bases between. This CDR3 is 13 amino acids long. Germline V gene sequence: CDR1 MNHEY, CDR2 SVGAGI. CDR3: CASRVTLNYGYTF. The CDR3, as DNA: TGTGCCAGCAGGGTAACCTTGAACTATGGCTACACCTTC.

This sequence joins TRBV7-2 and TRBJ2-7; possibly TRBD2 for D (6 bases). With 3 bases removed from V and 2 bases from J, the gap between germline ends came to 11 bases. Germline lookup yields CDR1 SGHTA and CDR2 FQGNSA. The CDR3 has 14 residues. The CDR3 DNA sequence: TGTGCCAGCAGCTTCCCGGGACTCACCTACGAGCAGTACTTC. Its protein product is CASSFPGLTYEQYF.

The rearrangement links TRBV29-1 to TRBJ2-1, with TRBD2 identical over 8 bases. The CDR3 has 16 amino acids. Trimming took 4 bases from V and 8 from J; bases not matched to a gene: 16. Looked up from germline, CDR1 is SQVTM and CDR2 is ANQGSEA. The CDR3 is CSVGTNRASGSDEQFF. The CDR3 region has the DNA TGCAGCGTTGGGACCAACAGGGCTAGCGGGTCGGATGAGCAGTTCTTC.

This rearrangement joins TRBV4-1 to TRBJ2-1; D might be TRBD2 (6 bases). V was cut by 4 bases and J by 6 bases, with 31 bases left in between. The CDR3 runs 20 residues. Germline-derived CDR1 and CDR2 are MGHRA and YSYEKL. The CDR3 is CASSPRSSGDSRERRNEQFF. The CDR3 DNA sequence: TGCGCCAGCAGCCCCCGATCCTCCGGGGACTCTCGGGAGAGGCGCAATGAGCAGTTCTTC.

The J gene is TRBJ2-5, the V gene TRBV29-1; 11 nucleotides agree with TRBD1. Per germline, CDR1 SQVTM and CDR2 ANQGSEA. This CDR3 comprises 15 residues. J lost 5 bases, V lost 7 bases, and 12 bases had no gene match. This CDR3 reads CSEITGQGGMETQYF. The CDR3 DNA reads as TGCAGCGAGATTACGGGACAGGGGGGAATGGAGACCCAGTACTTC.

The rearrangement links TRBV10-3 to TRBJ2-7, with D tentatively TRBD2 (6 bases). Germline loops: CDR1 ENHRY, CDR2 SYGVKD. The CDR3 runs to 14 residues. V was cut by 4 bases and J by 4 bases, with 14 bases left in between. The CDR3 spells CAISGTGGGYEQYF. The CDR3 bases are TGTGCCATCAGTGGGACCGGGGGTGGGTACGAGCAGTACTTC.

CDR3 sequence (DNA): TGTGCCAGCAGCGACAGGGGTAGGGGCCAAGAGACCCAGTACTTC. It encodes CASSDRGRGQETQYF. The chain is built from TRBV7-2 and TRBJ2-5, with 8 nucleotides matching TRBD1. V lost 5 bases to trimming and J lost 1 base; unmatched junction nucleotides: 6. The CDR3 length is 15 residues. The V gene's germline CDR1 is SGHTA and CDR2 FQGNSA.

This clone was picked up a small number of times. The rearrangement joins TRBV11-2 to TRBJ1-5; 9 nucleotides match TRBD1. This CDR3 spans 14 amino acids. Germline V gives CDR1 SGHAT, CDR2 FQNNGV. J was trimmed by 6 bases and V by 5 bases; bases with no gene match: 5. The CDR3 here is CASSATGGGQPQHF. CDR3 coding DNA: TGTGCCAGCAGCGCCACAGGGGGCGGTCAGCCCCAGCATTTT.